This paragraph covers one T cell receptor beta chain sequence. Its antigen remains unknown. Sequenced by immunoSEQ multiplex PCR; TCRdb stores in-frame clones only, minus some. The repertoire includes some 7,000 clones, over 80% of them detected once, and roughly 30% sits in the top ten. This sample is drawn from a study of Ad26.COV2.S vaccination and SARS-CoV-2 variants. The study's findings and limits: Vaccine recipients surpassed placebo recipients in spike-specific TCR breadth. Non-spike TCR breadth showed similarity between vaccine and placebo recipients. Once vaccination had occurred, spike-specific CD8+ and CD4+ T cell responses reportedly showed substantial breadth. The TCR-based breadth and depth measures might underestimate overall T cell responses.

The V segment lost 2 bases and the J segment 0 bases; nucleotides outside the gene matches: 0. The CDR3 covers 16 residues. Per germline, CDR1 KGHSH and CDR2 LQKENI. Sequenced here: peripheral blood, sampled after recovery from COVID-19. The V gene is TRBV18, the J gene TRBJ2-3; TRBD2 matches 12 bases. This TCR was recovered from a human donor who had recovered from COVID-19. Written as DNA, the CDR3 is TGTGCCAGCTCACCAGGACTAGCGGGGAGCACAGATACGCAGTATTTT. Encoded protein: CASSPGLAGSTDTQYF.